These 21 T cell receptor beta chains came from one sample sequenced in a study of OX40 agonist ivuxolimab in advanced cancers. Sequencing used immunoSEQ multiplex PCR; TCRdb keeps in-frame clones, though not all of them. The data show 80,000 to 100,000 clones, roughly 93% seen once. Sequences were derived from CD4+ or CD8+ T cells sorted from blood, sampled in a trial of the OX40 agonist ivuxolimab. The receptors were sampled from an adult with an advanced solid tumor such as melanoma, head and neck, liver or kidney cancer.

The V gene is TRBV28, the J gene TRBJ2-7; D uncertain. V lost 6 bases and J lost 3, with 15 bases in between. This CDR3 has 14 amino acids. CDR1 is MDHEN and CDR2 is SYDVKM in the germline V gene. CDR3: CASSLTDPFYEQYF. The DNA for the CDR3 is TGTGCCAGCAGCCTTACCGACCCCTTCTACGAGCAGTACTTC. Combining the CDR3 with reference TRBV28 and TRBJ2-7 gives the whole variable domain DVKVTQSSRYLVKRTGEKVFLECVQDMDHENMFWYRQDPGLGLRLIYFSYDVKMKEKGDIPEGYSVSREKKERFSLILESASTNQTSMYLCASSLTDPFYEQYFGPGTRLTVT.

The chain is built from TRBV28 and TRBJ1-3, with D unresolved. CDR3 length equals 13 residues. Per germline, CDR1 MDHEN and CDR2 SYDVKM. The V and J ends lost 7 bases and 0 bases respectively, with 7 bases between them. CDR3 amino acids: CASKGASGNTIYF. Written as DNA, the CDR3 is TGTGCCAGCAAGGGCGCCTCTGGAAACACCATATATTTT.

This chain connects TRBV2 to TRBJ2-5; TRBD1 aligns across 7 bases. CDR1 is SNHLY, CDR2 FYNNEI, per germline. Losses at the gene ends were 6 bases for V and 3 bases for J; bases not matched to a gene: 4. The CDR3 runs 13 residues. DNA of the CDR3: TGTGCCAGCAGGACCGACAGGGAAGAGACCCAGTACTTC. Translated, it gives CASRTDREETQYF.

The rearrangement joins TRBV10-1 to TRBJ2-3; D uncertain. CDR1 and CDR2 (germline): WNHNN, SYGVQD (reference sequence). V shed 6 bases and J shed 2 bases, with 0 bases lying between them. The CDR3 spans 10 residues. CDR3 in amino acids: CASSTDTQYF. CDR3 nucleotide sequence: TGCGCCAGCAGCACAGATACGCAGTATTTT.

The CDR3 is CASSLAAGTQYF. The CDR3 DNA follows: TGTGCCAGCAGCTTAGCCGCCGGTACGCAGTATTTT. The chain couples TRBV7-3 to TRBJ2-3; D not resolved. Trimming stripped 2 bases from V and 8 bases from J, with 8 bases between. The CDR3 is 12 amino acids. The germline V gene has CDR1 SGHTA and CDR2 FQGTGA.

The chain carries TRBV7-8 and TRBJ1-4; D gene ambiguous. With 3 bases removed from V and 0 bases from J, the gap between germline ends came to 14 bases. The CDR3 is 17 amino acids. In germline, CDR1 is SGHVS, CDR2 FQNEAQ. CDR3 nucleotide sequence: TGTGCCAGCAGCTTTAGCTTTTTTTTTGCAACTAATGAAAAACTGTTTTTT. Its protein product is CASSFSFFFATNEKLFF. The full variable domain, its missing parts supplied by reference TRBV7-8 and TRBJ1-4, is GAGVSQSPRYKVAKRGQDVALRCDPISGHVSLFWYQQALGQGPEFLTYFQNEAQLDKSGLPSDRFFAERPEGSVSTLKIQRTQQEDSAVYLCASSFSFFFATNEKLFFGSGTQLSVL.

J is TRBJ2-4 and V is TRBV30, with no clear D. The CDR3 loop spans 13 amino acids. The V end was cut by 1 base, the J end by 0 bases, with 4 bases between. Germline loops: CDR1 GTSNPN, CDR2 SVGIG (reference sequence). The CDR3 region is CAWSGLAKNIQYF. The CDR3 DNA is TGTGCCTGGAGTGGTCTAGCCAAAAACATTCAGTACTTC.

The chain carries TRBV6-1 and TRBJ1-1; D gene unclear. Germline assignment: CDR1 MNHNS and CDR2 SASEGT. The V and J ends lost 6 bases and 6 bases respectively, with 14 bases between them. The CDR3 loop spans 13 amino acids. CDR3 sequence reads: CASRRESGAEAFF. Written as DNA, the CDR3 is TGTGCCAGCAGGAGGGAGAGTGGCGCTGAAGCTTTCTTT.

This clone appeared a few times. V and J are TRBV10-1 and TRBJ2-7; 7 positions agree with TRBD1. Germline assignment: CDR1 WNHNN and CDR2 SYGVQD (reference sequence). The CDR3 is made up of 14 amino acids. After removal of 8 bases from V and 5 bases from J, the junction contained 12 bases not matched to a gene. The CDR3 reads CASGRQGQTHEQYV. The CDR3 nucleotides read TGCGCCAGCGGCCGGCAGGGACAGACCCACGAGCAGTACGTC.

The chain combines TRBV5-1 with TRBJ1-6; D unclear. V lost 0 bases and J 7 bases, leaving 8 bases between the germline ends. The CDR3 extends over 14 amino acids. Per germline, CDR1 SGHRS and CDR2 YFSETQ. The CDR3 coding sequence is TGCGCCAGCAGCTTGGAACAGTGGAATTCACCCCTCCACTTT. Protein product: CASSLEQWNSPLHF.

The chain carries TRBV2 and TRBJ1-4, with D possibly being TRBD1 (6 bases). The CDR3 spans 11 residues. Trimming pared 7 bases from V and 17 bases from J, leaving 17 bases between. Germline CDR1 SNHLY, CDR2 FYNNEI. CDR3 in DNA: TGTGCCAGCATGTACTCTGGCAGGGGATTTTTT. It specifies CASMYSGRGFF.

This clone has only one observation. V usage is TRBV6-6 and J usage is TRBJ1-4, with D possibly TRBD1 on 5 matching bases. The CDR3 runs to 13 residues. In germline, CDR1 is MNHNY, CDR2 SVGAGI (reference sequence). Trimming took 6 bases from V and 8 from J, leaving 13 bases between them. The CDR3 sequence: CASSPDSWEKLFF. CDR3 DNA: TGTGCCAGCAGCCCTGACAGTTGGGAAAAACTGTTTTTT.

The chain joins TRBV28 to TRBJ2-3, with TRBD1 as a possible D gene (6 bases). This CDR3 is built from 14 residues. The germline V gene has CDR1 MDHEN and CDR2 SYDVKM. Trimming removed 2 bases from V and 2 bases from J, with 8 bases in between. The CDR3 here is CASSLRDTTDTQYF. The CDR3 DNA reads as TGTGCCAGCAGTTTAAGGGACACCACAGATACGCAGTATTTT. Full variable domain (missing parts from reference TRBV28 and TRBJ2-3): DVKVTQSSRYLVKRTGEKVFLECVQDMDHENMFWYRQDPGLGLRLIYFSYDVKMKEKGDIPEGYSVSREKKERFSLILESASTNQTSMYLCASSLRDTTDTQYFGPGTRLTVL.

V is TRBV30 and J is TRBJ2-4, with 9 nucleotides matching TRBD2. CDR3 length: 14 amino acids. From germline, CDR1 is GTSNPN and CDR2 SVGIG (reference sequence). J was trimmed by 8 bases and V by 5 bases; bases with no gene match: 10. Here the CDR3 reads CAWGFSGSADIQYF. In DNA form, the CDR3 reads TGTGCCTGGGGGTTTAGCGGGAGTGCGGACATTCAGTACTTC. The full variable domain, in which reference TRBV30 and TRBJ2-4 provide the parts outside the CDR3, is SQTIHQWPATLVQPVGSPLSLECTVEGTSNPNLYWYRQAAGRGLQLLFYSVGIGQISSEVPQNLSASRPQDRQFILSSKKLLLSDSGFYLCAWGFSGSADIQYFGAGTRLSVL.

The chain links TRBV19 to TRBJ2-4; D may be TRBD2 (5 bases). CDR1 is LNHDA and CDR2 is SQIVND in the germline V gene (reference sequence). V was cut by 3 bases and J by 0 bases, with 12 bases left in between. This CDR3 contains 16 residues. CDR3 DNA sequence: TGTGCCAGTAGTATTCGGAGGAGTGGAGCCAAAAACATTCAGTACTTC. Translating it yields CASSIRRSGAKNIQYF.

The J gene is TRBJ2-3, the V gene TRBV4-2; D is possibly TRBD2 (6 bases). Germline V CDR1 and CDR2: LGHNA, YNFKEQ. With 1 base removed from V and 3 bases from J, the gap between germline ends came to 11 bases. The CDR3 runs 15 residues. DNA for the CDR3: TGTGCCAGCAGCCAAGGGGACTTAACGACAGATACGCAGTATTTT. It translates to CASSQGDLTTDTQYF.

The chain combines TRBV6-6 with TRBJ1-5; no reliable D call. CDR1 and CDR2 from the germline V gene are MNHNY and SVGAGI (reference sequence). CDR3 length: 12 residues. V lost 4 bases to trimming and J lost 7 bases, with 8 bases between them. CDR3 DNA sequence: TGTGCCAGCAGTTTAGGAAGCCAGCCCCAGCATTTT. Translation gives CASSLGSQPQHF.

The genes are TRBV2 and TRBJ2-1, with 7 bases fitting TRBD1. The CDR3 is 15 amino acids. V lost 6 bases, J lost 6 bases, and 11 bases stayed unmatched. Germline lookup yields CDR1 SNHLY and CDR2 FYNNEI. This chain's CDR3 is CASRVDRTYSNEQFF. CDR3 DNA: TGTGCCAGCAGGGTGGACAGGACGTACAGCAATGAGCAGTTCTTC.

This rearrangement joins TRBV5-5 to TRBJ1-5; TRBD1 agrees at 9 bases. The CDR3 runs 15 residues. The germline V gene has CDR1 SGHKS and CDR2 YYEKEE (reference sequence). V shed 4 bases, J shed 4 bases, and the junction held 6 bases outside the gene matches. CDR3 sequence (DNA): TGTGCCAGCAGCCCCTTAGGACAGGGGAATCAGCCCCAGCATTTT. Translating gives CASSPLGQGNQPQHF.

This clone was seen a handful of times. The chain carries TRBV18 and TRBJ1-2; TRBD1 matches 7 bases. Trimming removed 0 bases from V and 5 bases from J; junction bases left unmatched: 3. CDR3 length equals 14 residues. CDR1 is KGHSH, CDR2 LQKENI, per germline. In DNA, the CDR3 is TGTGCCAGCTCACCACCCGACAGGGCTTATGGCTACACCTTC. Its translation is CASSPPDRAYGYTF.

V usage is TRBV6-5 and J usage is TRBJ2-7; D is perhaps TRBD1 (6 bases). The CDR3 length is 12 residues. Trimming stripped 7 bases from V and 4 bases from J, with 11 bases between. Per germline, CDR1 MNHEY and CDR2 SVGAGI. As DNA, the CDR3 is TGTGCCAGCAAAGGCAGGGGTTACGAGCAGTACGTC. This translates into CASKGRGYEQYV.